Listed below are T cell receptor beta chains from one sample, sequenced in a study of spatial heterogeneity in lung cancer. From the 5' RACE reads, TCRdb called clonotypes with MiXCR, one entry per CDR3 protein. The sample holds about 100,000 distinct CDR3 sequences, approximately 4.4% seen once. Specimen: lung tumor tissue, collected at surgery. The receptors derive from a male donor with early-stage non-small cell lung cancer. Both conserved end residues are part of each CDR3. A D gene is named only where the DNA matches it firmly. Expanded clones are given a class, and other clones once, few, many or no size at all.

cdr3_aa: CSSVGQGGANTEAFF
cdr3_nt: TGCAGCTCCGTCGGACAGGGGGGCGCGAACACTGAAGCTTTCTTT
v_call: TRBV29-1
j_call: TRBJ1-1
d_call: TRBD1
clone_size: many

cdr3_aa: CSAGLSGRNPTDTQYF
cdr3_nt: TGCAGTGCTGGACTAAGCGGAAGAAACCCCACAGATACGCAGTATTTT
v_call: TRBV20-1
j_call: TRBJ2-3
d_call: -
clone_size: many

cdr3_aa: CSAPPGATNEKLFF
cdr3_nt: TGCAGTGCCCCACCCGGTGCAACTAATGAAAAACTGTTTTTT
v_call: TRBV20-1
j_call: TRBJ1-4
d_call: -
clone_size: -

cdr3_aa: CASSLAGATNEKLFF
cdr3_nt: TGTGCCAGCAGCTTGGCCGGGGCGACTAATGAAAAACTGTTTTTT
v_call: TRBV5-4
j_call: TRBJ1-4
d_call: -
clone_size: few

cdr3_aa: CASSFQGDTQYF
cdr3_nt: TGCGCCAGCAGCTTTCAGGGAGATACGCAGTATTTT
v_call: TRBV5-1
j_call: TRBJ2-3
d_call: -
clone_size: many

cdr3_aa: CASTNVLAGPGELFF
cdr3_nt: TGTGCCAGCACCAATGTACTAGCGGGACCCGGGGAGCTGTTTTTT
v_call: TRBV12-3/TRBV12-4
j_call: TRBJ2-2
d_call: TRBD2
clone_size: few

cdr3_aa: CSASELQGYYEQYF
cdr3_nt: TGCAGTGCTAGTGAACTACAGGGATACTACGAGCAGTACTTC
v_call: TRBV20-1
j_call: TRBJ2-7
d_call: -
clone_size: many

cdr3_aa: CASSQEWVGGNEKLFF
cdr3_nt: TGTGCCAGCAGCCAAGAATGGGTTGGAGGAAATGAAAAACTGTTTTTT
v_call: TRBV4-2
j_call: TRBJ1-4
d_call: -
clone_size: few

cdr3_aa: CASSSWTSSFYEQYF
cdr3_nt: TGTGCCAGCAGTTCCTGGACTTCTTCATTCTACGAGCAGTACTTC
v_call: TRBV12-3/TRBV12-4
j_call: TRBJ2-7
d_call: -
clone_size: many

cdr3_aa: CASSPFPVAGGLTGELFF
cdr3_nt: TGTGCCAGCAGTCCCTTCCCAGTAGCGGGAGGGCTCACCGGGGAGCTGTTTTTT
v_call: TRBV28
j_call: TRBJ2-2
d_call: TRBD2
clone_size: many